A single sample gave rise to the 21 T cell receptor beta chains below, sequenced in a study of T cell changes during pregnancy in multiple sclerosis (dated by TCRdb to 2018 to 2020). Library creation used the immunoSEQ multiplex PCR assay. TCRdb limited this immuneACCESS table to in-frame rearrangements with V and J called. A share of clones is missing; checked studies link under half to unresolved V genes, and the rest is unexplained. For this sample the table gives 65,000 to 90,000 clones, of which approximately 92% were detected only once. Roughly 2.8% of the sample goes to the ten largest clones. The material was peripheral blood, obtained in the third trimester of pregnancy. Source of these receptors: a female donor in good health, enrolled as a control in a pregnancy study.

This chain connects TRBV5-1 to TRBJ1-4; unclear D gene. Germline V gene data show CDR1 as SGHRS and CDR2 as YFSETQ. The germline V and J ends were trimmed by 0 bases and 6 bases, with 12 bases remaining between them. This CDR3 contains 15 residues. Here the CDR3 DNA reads TGCGCCAGCAGCTTGGCCGTGGCCGGGTATGAAAAACTGTTTTTT. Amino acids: CASSLAVAGYEKLFF.

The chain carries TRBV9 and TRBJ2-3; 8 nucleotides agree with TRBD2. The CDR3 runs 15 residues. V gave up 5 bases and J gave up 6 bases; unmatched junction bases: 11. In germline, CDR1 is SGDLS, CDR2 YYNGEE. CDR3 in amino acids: CASRDKRGPGDTQYF. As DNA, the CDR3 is TGTGCCAGCAGAGACAAGCGGGGGCCGGGGGATACGCAGTATTTT.

The CDR3 reads CASQAGNTDTQYF. As DNA, the CDR3 is TGTGCCTCCCAAGCGGGAAATACAGATACGCAGTATTTT. V gene TRBV30 combines with J gene TRBJ2-3; 7 bases are shared with TRBD2. Germline-derived CDR1 and CDR2 are GTSNPN and SVGIG (reference sequence). Germline trimming cut 7 bases from V and 3 bases from J; bases unmatched to any gene: 7. The CDR3 runs to 13 residues.

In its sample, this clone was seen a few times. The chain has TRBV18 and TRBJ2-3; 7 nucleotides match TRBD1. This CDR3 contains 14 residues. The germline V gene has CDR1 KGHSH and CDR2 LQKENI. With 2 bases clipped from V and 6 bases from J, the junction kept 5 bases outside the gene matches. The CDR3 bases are TGTGCCAGCTCACCAAGACAGGGTCGGGATACGCAGTATTTT. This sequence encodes CASSPRQGRDTQYF.

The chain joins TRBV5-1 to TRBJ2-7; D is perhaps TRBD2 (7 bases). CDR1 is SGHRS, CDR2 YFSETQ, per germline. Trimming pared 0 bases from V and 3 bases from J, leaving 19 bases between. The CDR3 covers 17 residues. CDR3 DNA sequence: TGCGCCAGCAGCTTGGCGGGCGGGGGCAAAGGCGGCTACGAGCAGTACTTC. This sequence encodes CASSLAGGGKGGYEQYF.

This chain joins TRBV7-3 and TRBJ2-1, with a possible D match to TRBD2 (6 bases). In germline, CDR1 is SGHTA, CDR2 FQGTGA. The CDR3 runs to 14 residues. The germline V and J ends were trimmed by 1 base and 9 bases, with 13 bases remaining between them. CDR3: CASSLNGGLFEQFF. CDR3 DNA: TGTGCCAGCAGCTTAAATGGGGGACTTTTTGAGCAGTTCTTC.

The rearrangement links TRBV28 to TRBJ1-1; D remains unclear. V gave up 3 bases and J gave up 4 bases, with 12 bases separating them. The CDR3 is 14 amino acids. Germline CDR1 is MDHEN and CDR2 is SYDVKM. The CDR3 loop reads CASSFSEGGTEAFF. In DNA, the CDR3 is TGTGCCAGCAGTTTCAGCGAGGGCGGCACTGAAGCTTTCTTT.

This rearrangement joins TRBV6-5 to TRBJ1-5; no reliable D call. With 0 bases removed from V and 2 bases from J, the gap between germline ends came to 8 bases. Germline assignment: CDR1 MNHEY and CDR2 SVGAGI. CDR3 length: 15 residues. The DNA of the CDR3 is TGTGCCAGCAGTTACTCGTGGCAGGGCAATCAGCCCCAGCATTTT. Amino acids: CASSYSWQGNQPQHF.

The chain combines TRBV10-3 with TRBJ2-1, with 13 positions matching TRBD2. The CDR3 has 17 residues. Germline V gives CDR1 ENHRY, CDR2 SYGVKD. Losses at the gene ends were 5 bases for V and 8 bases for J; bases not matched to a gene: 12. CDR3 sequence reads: CAISSTSTSGGRHEQFF. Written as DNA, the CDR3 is TGTGCCATCAGTTCCACCTCGACTAGCGGGGGGCGGCATGAGCAGTTCTTC.

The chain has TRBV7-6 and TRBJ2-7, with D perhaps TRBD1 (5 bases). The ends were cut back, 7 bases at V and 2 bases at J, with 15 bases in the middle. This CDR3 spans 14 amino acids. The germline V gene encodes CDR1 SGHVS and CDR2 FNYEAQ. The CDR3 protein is CASTLTGLAYEQYF. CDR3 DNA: TGTGCCAGCACCCTAACAGGCCTAGCCTACGAGCAGTACTTC.

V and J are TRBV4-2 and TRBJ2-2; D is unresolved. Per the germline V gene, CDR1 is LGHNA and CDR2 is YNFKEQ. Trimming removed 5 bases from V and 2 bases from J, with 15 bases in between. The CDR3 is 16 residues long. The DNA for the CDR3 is TGTGCCAGCAGCAACCACGTCCCTAAAAACACCGGGGAGCTGTTTTTT. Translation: CASSNHVPKNTGELFF.

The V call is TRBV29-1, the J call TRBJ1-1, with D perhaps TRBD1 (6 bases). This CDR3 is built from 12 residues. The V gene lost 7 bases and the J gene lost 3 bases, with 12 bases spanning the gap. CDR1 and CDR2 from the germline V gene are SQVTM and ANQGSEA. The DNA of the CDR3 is TGCAGCGCCGGGGACACCCACACTGAAGCTTTCTTT. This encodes CSAGDTHTEAFF.

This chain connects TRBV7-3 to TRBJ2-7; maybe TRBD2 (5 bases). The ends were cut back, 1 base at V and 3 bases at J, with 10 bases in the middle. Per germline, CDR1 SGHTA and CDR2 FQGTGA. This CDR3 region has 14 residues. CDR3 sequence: CASSLSRGNYEQYF. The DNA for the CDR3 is TGTGCCAGCAGCTTAAGCCGGGGAAACTACGAGCAGTACTTC.

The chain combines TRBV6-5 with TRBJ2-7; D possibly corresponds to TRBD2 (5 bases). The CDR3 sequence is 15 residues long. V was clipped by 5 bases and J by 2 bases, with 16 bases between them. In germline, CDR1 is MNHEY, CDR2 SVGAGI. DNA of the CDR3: TGTGCCAGCAGTAATCGAGAGGGTGTTGCCTACGAGCAGTACTTC. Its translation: CASSNREGVAYEQYF.

The CDR3 DNA reads TGTGCCAGCAGCACCAGGCCTGGCAATCAGCCCCAGCATTTT. It codes for CASSTRPGNQPQHF. The gene calls are TRBV6-1 and TRBJ1-5; D unclear. Germline V gives CDR1 MNHNS, CDR2 SASEGT. The ends were cut back, 6 bases at V and 2 bases at J, with 11 bases in the middle. The CDR3 loop spans 14 amino acids.

The CDR3 loop reads CASSLKGTEIGGELFF. The CDR3 coding sequence is TGTGCCAGCAGTTTAAAGGGGACAGAAATTGGCGGGGAGCTGTTTTTT. The V call is TRBV27, the J call TRBJ2-2, with 7 bases identical to TRBD1. V lost 2 bases, J lost 7 bases, and 10 bases stayed unmatched. The CDR3 has 16 amino acids. Germline V lookup: CDR1 MNHEY, CDR2 SMNVEV (reference sequence).

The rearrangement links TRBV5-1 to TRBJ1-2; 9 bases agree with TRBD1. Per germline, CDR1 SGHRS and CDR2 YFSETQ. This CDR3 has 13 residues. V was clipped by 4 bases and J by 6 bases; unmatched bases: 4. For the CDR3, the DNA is TGCGCCAGCAGCCCTGGGACAGGGAATGGCTACACCTTC. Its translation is CASSPGTGNGYTF.

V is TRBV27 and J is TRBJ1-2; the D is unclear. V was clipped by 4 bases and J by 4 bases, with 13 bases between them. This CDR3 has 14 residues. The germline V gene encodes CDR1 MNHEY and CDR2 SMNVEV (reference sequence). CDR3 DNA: TGTGCCAGCAGTTCTCACCAGCGGGGCTATGGCTACACCTTC. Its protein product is CASSSHQRGYGYTF.

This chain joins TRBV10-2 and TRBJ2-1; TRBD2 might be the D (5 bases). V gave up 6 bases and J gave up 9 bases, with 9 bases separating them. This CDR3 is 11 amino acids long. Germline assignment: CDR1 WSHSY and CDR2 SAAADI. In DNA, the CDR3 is TGCGCCAGCAGGGACTGGCCTGAGCAGTTCTTC. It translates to CASRDWPEQFF.

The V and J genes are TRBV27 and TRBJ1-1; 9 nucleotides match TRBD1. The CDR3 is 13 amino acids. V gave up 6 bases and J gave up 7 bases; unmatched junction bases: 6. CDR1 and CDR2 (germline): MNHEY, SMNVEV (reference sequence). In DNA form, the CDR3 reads TGTGCCAGCAGGGGGGGACAGGGTTATGAAGCTTTCTTT. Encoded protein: CASRGGQGYEAFF.

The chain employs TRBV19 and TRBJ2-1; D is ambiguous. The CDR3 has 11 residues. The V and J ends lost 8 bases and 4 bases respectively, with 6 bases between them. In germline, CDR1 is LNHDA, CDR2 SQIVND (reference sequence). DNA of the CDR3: TGTGCCAGTGGAGAATACAATGAGCAGTTCTTC. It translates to CASGEYNEQFF.